Presented here are 2 T cell receptor beta chains from one specimen sequenced in a study of blood T cell repertoires in COVID-19. The table came from immunoSEQ multiplex PCR; TCRdb's copy has only in-frame clones and leaves some out. In the table there are roughly 80,000 clones, 80% to 95% of which are singletons. Sample: peripheral blood. Every receptor here comes from a man aged 50-60 years with COVID-19, enrolled during active disease.

The chain has TRBV10-1 and TRBJ2-1; 13 bases agree with TRBD2. The ends lost 4 bases at V and 9 bases at J; junction bases unmatched: 6. Germline V gene sequence: CDR1 WNHNN, CDR2 SYGVQD (reference sequence). The CDR3 runs to 15 residues. The CDR3 nucleotides read TGCGCCAGCAGTGCCACTAGCGGGAGGGCCACTGAGCAGTTCTTC. It yields the protein CASSATSGRATEQFF.

This chain uses TRBV2 with TRBJ1-4; possibly TRBD1 for D (6 bases). The CDR3 is 13 amino acids. Germline V gives CDR1 SNHLY, CDR2 FYNNEI. Trimming cost V 8 bases and J 4 bases, with 11 bases left between them. The CDR3 sequence is CASETGYNEKLFF. The CDR3 nucleotides read TGTGCCAGCGAGACAGGCTATAATGAAAAACTGTTTTTT.